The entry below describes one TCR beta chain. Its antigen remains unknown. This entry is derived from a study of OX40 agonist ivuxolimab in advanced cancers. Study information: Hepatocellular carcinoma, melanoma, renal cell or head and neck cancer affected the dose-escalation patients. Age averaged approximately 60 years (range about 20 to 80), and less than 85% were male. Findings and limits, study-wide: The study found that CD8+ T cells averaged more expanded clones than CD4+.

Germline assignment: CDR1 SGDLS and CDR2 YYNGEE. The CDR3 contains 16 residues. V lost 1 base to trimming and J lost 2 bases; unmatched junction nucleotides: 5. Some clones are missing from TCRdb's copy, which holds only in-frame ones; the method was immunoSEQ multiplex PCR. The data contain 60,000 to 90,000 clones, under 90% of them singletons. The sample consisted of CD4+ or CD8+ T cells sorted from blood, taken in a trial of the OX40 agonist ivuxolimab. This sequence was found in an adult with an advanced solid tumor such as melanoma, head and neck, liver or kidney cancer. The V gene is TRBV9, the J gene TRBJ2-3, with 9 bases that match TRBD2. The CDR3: CASSVRREGFTDTQYF. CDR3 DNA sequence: TGTGCCAGCAGCGTAAGGCGGGAGGGATTCACAGATACGCAGTATTTT.